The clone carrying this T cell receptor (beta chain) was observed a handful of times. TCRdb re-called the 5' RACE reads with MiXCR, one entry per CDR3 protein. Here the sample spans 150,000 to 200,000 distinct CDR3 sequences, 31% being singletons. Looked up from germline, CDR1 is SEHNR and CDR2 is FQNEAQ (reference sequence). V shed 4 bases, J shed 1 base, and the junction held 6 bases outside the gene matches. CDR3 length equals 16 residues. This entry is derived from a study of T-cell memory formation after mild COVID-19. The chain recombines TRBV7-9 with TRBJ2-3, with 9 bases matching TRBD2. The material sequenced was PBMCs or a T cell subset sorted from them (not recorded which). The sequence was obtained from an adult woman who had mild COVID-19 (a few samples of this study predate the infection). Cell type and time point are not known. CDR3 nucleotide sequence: TGTGCCAGCAGCTCCAACCCTAGCGGGGGCACAGATACGCAGTATTTT. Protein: CASSSNPSGGTDTQYF.